The rows below give T cell receptor beta chains drawn from one sample of a study of cytomegalovirus exposure and HLA in healthy donors. TCRdb's table, derived via immunoSEQ multiplex PCR, lists solely in-frame clones and lacks some. The top ten clones hold 0.95% to 1.5% of a sample with more than 150,000 clones, more than 65% of them seen once. Sequenced: PBMCs. These TCRs come from a girl aged 2 to 10 in good health and CMV-seropositive. The CDR3 runs from the conserved cysteine through the conserved F or W. A D gene is named only where the DNA matches it firmly. A clone size is listed for some rows: how often the clone was seen (once, few, many), or a class if it is expanded.

abundance: NA
v_gene: TRBV30
d_gene: NA
j_gene: TRBJ2-7
CDR3aa: CAWSVLATEQYF
CDR3nt: TGTGCCTGGTCGGTCTTAGCCACCGAGCAGTACTTC

abundance: NA
v_gene: TRBV27
d_gene: TRBD2
j_gene: TRBJ2-7
CDR3aa: CASRTGLAGYEQYF
CDR3nt: TGTGCCAGCAGGACGGGACTAGCGGGCTACGAGCAGTACTTC

abundance: once
v_gene: TRBV5-6
d_gene: NA
j_gene: TRBJ2-7
CDR3aa: CASSPGTRTYEQYF
CDR3nt: TGTGCCAGCAGCCCAGGGACAAGGACCTACGAGCAGTACTTC

abundance: NA
v_gene: TRBV27
d_gene: NA
j_gene: TRBJ1-5
CDR3aa: CASSPTGSNQPQHF
CDR3nt: TGTGCCAGCAGCCCAACAGGGTCCAATCAGCCCCAGCATTTT

abundance: NA
v_gene: TRBV27
d_gene: TRBD2
j_gene: TRBJ2-7
CDR3aa: CASSFSGLGVGEQYF
CDR3nt: TGTGCCAGCAGTTTCTCGGGACTAGGGGTGGGGGAGCAGTACTTC

abundance: once
v_gene: TRBV7-9
d_gene: NA
j_gene: TRBJ1-1
CDR3aa: CASSLNRDSTEAFF
CDR3nt: TGTGCCAGCAGCTTAAACAGGGATAGCACTGAAGCTTTCTTT

abundance: few
v_gene: TRBV6-5
d_gene: NA
j_gene: TRBJ1-5
CDR3aa: CASSLLFNQPQHF
CDR3nt: TGTGCCAGCAGTCTATTATTCAATCAGCCCCAGCATTTT

abundance: NA
v_gene: TRBV19
d_gene: TRBD1
j_gene: TRBJ1-2
CDR3aa: CASIGRQGTYGYTF
CDR3nt: TGTGCCAGTATCGGACGACAGGGAACTTATGGCTACACCTTC

abundance: NA
v_gene: TRBV10-2
d_gene: NA
j_gene: TRBJ2-7
CDR3aa: CASTRDNGLHEQYF
CDR3nt: TGCGCCAGCACCAGGGACAACGGCCTCCACGAGCAGTACTTC

abundance: NA
v_gene: TRBV13
d_gene: NA
j_gene: TRBJ2-1
CDR3aa: CASSPTPRGYNEQFF
CDR3nt: TGTGCCAGCAGCCCTACCCCTCGGGGGTACAATGAGCAGTTCTTC

abundance: NA
v_gene: TRBV11-2
d_gene: TRBD1
j_gene: TRBJ1-2
CDR3aa: CASSSPGQGSYGYTF
CDR3nt: TGTGCCAGCAGCTCTCCGGGACAGGGTTCCTATGGCTACACCTTC

abundance: NA
v_gene: TRBV9
d_gene: NA
j_gene: TRBJ2-1
CDR3aa: CASSVGLGGNEQFF
CDR3nt: TGTGCCAGCAGCGTAGGTCTAGGTGGCAATGAGCAGTTCTTC

abundance: NA
v_gene: TRBV19
d_gene: NA
j_gene: TRBJ2-7
CDR3aa: CASSTTGLDEQYF
CDR3nt: TGTGCCAGTAGTACGACAGGTTTGGACGAGCAGTACTTC

abundance: NA
v_gene: TRBV9
d_gene: NA
j_gene: TRBJ2-7
CDR3aa: CASSVGGSYEQYF
CDR3nt: TGTGCCAGCAGCGTCGGGGGCTCCTACGAGCAGTACTTC

abundance: NA
v_gene: TRBV28
d_gene: TRBD1
j_gene: TRBJ2-3
CDR3aa: CASSFLRGQGVGTQYF
CDR3nt: TGTGCCAGCAGTTTTCTAAGGGGGCAAGGGGTAGGTACGCAGTATTTT

abundance: NA
v_gene: TRBV4-1
d_gene: NA
j_gene: TRBJ1-2
CDR3aa: CASSQDQGGYGYTF
CDR3nt: TGCGCCAGCAGCCAAGACCAGGGCGGCTATGGCTACACCTTC

abundance: few
v_gene: TRBV4-1
d_gene: TRBD1
j_gene: TRBJ1-2
CDR3aa: CASSPRLRQGNYGYTF
CDR3nt: TGCGCCAGCAGCCCGCGGTTGAGACAGGGGAACTATGGCTACACCTTC

abundance: NA
v_gene: TRBV11-3
d_gene: NA
j_gene: TRBJ2-1
CDR3aa: CASSPGWAPNEQFF
CDR3nt: TGTGCCAGCAGCCCGGGGTGGGCCCCCAATGAGCAGTTCTTC

abundance: NA
v_gene: TRBV5-5
d_gene: TRBD1
j_gene: TRBJ1-5
CDR3aa: CASTPTGANQPQHF
CDR3nt: TGTGCCAGCACCCCGACAGGGGCGAATCAGCCCCAGCATTTT

abundance: NA
v_gene: TRBV7-2
d_gene: NA
j_gene: TRBJ1-1
CDR3aa: CASSYQTTGENTEAFF
CDR3nt: TGTGCCAGCAGCTATCAGACCACGGGGGAGAACACTGAAGCTTTCTTT

abundance: few
v_gene: TRBV5-1
d_gene: NA
j_gene: TRBJ1-1
CDR3aa: CASSLGGGRGTEAFF
CDR3nt: TGCGCCAGCAGCTTGGGCGGGGGGAGAGGCACTGAAGCTTTCTTT

abundance: once
v_gene: TRBV4-1
d_gene: NA
j_gene: TRBJ1-2
CDR3aa: CASSHPRGYGYTF
CDR3nt: TGCGCCAGCAGCCATCCCCGGGGCTATGGCTACACCTTC